The clone carrying this T cell receptor (beta chain) is classed as medium-sized (0.01 to 0.1%). The antigen is not known. CDR1 is SGHRS and CDR2 is YFSETQ in the germline V gene. The V end was cut by 0 bases, the J end by 5 bases, with 12 bases between. CDR3 length: 15 residues. This specimen comes from a study of beta chain features in type 1 diabetes. Reverse transcription of all isolated RNA meant that expressed TCRB transcripts were sequenced. Libraries were prepared by immunoSEQ multiplex PCR; TCRdb keeps only in-frame clonotypes and omits some of them. Of about 180,000 clones in the sample, more than 10% were seen once. The study's findings and limits: Researchers reported that naive, central memory and Treg TCRB repertoires appeared more similar in patients than in healthy donors.

The clonotype originates from a woman younger than 30 in good health. This chain connects TRBV5-1 to TRBJ2-1; a weak D match, TRBD2 (6 bases). Sequenced input: central memory CD4+ T cells from blood. CDR3 sequence (DNA): TGCGCCAGCAGCTTGGTTGTCGGGAGCGACAATGAGCAGTTCTTC. Amino acid sequence: CASSLVVGSDNEQFF. The full variable domain, completed using reference TRBV5-1 and TRBJ2-1, is KAGVTQTPRYLIKTRGQQVTLSCSPISGHRSVSWYQQTPGQGLQFLFEYFSETQRNKGNFPGRFSGRQFSNSRSEMNVSTLELGDSALYLCASSLVVGSDNEQFFGPGTRLTVL.